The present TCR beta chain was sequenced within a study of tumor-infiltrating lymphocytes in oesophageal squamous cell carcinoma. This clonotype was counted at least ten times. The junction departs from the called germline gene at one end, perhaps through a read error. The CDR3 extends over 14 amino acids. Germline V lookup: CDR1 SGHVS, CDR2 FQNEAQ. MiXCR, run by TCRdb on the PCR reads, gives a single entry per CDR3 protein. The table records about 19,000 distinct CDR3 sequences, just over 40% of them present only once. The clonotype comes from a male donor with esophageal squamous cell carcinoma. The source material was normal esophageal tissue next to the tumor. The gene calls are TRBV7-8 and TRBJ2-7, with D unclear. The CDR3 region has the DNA TGTGCCAGCAGCTTAGCACAGAATAATTCACCCCTCCACTTC. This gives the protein CASSLAQNNSPLHF.